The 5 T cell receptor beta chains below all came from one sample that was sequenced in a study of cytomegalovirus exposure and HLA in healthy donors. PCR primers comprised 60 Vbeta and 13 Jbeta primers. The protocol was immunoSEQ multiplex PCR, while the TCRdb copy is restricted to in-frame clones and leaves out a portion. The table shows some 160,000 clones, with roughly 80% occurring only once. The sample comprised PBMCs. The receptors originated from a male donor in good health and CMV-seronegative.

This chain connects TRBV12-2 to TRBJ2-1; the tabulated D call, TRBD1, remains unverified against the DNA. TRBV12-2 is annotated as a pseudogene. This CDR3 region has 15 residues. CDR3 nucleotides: TGTGCAAGTCGCCAATATTACAACTCCTACAATGAGCAGTTCTTC. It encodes CASRQYYNSYNEQFF.

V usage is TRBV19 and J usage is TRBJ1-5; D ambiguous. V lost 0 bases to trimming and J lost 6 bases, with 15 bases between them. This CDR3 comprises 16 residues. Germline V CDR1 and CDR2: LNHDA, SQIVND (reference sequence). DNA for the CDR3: TGTGCCAGTAGTATAGAAGCTGGGAGAGGCGGTCAGCCCCAGCATTTT. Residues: CASSIEAGRGGQPQHF.

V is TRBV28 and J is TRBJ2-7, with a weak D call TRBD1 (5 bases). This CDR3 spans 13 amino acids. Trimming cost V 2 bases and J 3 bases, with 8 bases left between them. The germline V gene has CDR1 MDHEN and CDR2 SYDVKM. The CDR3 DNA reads TGTGCCAGCAGTTTACCAGACAGCTACGAGCAGTACTTC. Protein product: CASSLPDSYEQYF.

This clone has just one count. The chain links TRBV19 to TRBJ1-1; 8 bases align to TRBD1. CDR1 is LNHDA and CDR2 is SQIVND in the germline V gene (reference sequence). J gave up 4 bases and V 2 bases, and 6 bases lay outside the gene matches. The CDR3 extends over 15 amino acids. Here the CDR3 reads CASSILSGGITEAFF. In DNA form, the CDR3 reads TGTGCCAGTAGTATACTGTCAGGGGGCATCACTGAAGCTTTCTTT.

The CDR3: CASSEEAGDTQYF. CDR3 DNA sequence: TGTGCCAGCAGTGAAGAGGCGGGAGATACGCAGTATTTT. The V and J genes are TRBV6-4 and TRBJ2-3, with D perhaps matching TRBD2 (5 bases). CDR3 length equals 13 residues. V was shortened by 3 bases and J by 5 bases, with 9 bases between the two germline ends. The V gene's germline CDR1 is MRHNA and CDR2 SNTAGT.